This T cell receptor (beta chain) was sequenced for a study of cytomegalovirus exposure and HLA in healthy donors. Study-wide background: A data release that came early held some 79 million unique TCRs from HLA-typed donors. Findings and limits, study-wide: The authors reported that TCR beta sequences could predict HLA-A and HLA-B alleles. These predictions were accurate for most subjects in the first cohort. Association with HLA alleles at 0.05 false discovery rate was found for 15,000 to 20,000 TCR beta sequences in a later analysis.

This clone was observed a handful of times. Its antigen is unidentified. Germline CDR1 is SNHLY and CDR2 is FYNNEI. The CDR3 consists of 15 residues. Unmatched junction bases numbered 5, after V lost 1 base and J lost 4 bases. PCR primers comprised 60 Vbeta and 13 Jbeta primers. Data came from immunoSEQ multiplex PCR; TCRdb stores just in-frame clones and leaves some out. The sample shows some 150,000 clones, 79% of them seen only once. What was sequenced was PBMCs. The chain combines TRBV2 with TRBJ2-7, with 9 bases matching TRBD1. This sequence originates from a man aged 45-65 years in good health and CMV-seropositive. As DNA, the CDR3 is TGTGCCAGCAGTGAAGACAGGGGGCTTGGGTACGAGCAGTACTTC. Its protein product is CASSEDRGLGYEQYF.